The TCR beta chain under discussion was sequenced for a study of long-term antiretroviral therapy in people with HIV. The assay, immunoSEQ v3.0, was run at survey level. The data were produced by immunoSEQ multiplex PCR, yet TCRdb's version contains in-frame clones alone and is incomplete. Of tens of thousands of clones detected, 93% appear once; the ten largest clones hold more than 8%. A note on this clone: The antigen is unknown.

Study results and caveats: It was observed that HIV repertoires exhibited narrower CDR3 length ranges than controls.

V lost 1 base, J lost 9 bases, and 8 bases stayed unmatched. The CDR3 sequence is 14 residues long. Germline V gives CDR1 LNHDA, CDR2 SQIVND (reference sequence). The chain couples TRBV19 to TRBJ2-5; 7 bases agree with TRBD1. This material consisted of unsorted PBMCs, taken 7.6 years after starting antiretroviral therapy. The clonotype originates from a woman in her 40s with HIV. CDR3 amino acids: CASSIGQGKFSQYF. The CDR3 coding sequence is TGTGCCAGTAGTATAGGACAGGGAAAGTTTTCCCAGTACTTC.